The rows below give T cell receptor beta chains drawn from one sample of a study of T cell responses to AZD1222 COVID-19 vaccine. Here immunoSEQ multiplex PCR was the method, and the copy in TCRdb shows in-frame clones only, minus some. The table includes around 120,000 clones, about nine tenths detected once. Sample: peripheral blood, taken on day 0 of AZD1222 vaccination. The receptors stem from an adult in good health. Each CDR3 is given with its conserved first and last residue. D genes are given only for firm matches. Clone size is shown for a subset of rows, as once, few, many or a class of expanded clone.

V gene: TRBV11-2
J gene: TRBJ2-2
clone size: few
D gene: .
CDR3 DNA: TGTGCCAGCAGCTTAGAATTAGGCTTCGTATCCACCGGGGAGCTGTTTTTT
CDR3 protein: CASSLELGFVSTGELFF

V gene: TRBV11-2
J gene: TRBJ2-5
clone size: .
D gene: TRBD2
CDR3 DNA: TGTGCCAGCAGCTTAGGGCCTGGCGGGGGGCAAGAGACCCAGTACTTC
CDR3 protein: CASSLGPGGGQETQYF

V gene: TRBV7-6
J gene: TRBJ2-3
clone size: .
D gene: .
CDR3 DNA: TGTGCCAGCAGTGGGGCCAGTGCTAGCACAGATACGCAGTATTTT
CDR3 protein: CASSGASASTDTQYF

V gene: TRBV6-5
J gene: TRBJ2-2
clone size: .
D gene: .
CDR3 DNA: TGTGCCAGCAGTTACCAGACCGGGGAGCTGTTTTTT
CDR3 protein: CASSYQTGELFF

V gene: TRBV5-5
J gene: TRBJ1-1
clone size: few
D gene: .
CDR3 DNA: TGTGCCAGCAGCCCTAAGGGCATCCCTCCCTATACCACTGAAGCTTTCTTT
CDR3 protein: CASSPKGIPPYTTEAFF

V gene: TRBV18
J gene: TRBJ1-1
clone size: .
D gene: .
CDR3 DNA: TGTGCCAGCTCACCCGGACTGAACACTGAAGCTTTCTTT
CDR3 protein: CASSPGLNTEAFF

V gene: TRBV5-1
J gene: TRBJ2-7
clone size: once
D gene: TRBD1
CDR3 DNA: TGCGCCAGCAGACTAGAGCCCAGACAGGGGACCTCCTACGAGCAGTACTTC
CDR3 protein: CASRLEPRQGTSYEQYF

V gene: TRBV19
J gene: TRBJ1-2
clone size: .
D gene: .
CDR3 DNA: TGTGCCAGTAGTCGACAGGCGTACTATGGCTACACCTTC
CDR3 protein: CASSRQAYYGYTF

V gene: TRBV28
J gene: TRBJ2-7
clone size: .
D gene: .
CDR3 DNA: TGTGCCAGCAGTTTATTATCCGGGGGGCACTACGAGCAGTACTTC
CDR3 protein: CASSLLSGGHYEQYF

V gene: TRBV5-5
J gene: TRBJ2-7
clone size: .
D gene: .
CDR3 DNA: TGTGCCAGCAGCTCCACCGGACGGACCATCGACGAGCAGTACTTC
CDR3 protein: CASSSTGRTIDEQYF

V gene: TRBV9
J gene: TRBJ2-7
clone size: .
D gene: TRBD2
CDR3 DNA: TGTGCCAGCAGCCCTAGCGGGGGCTTCTACGAGCAGTACTTC
CDR3 protein: CASSPSGGFYEQYF

V gene: TRBV7-7
J gene: TRBJ1-3
clone size: .
D gene: .
CDR3 DNA: TGTGCCAGCAGCCCAGAACGGCAGGGAATAGGGGGTTCAGGAAACACCATATATTTT
CDR3 protein: CASSPERQGIGGSGNTIYF

V gene: TRBV4-2
J gene: TRBJ2-1
clone size: .
D gene: TRBD2
CDR3 DNA: TGTGCCAGCAGCCAAGCATTTAGCGGGTATGAGCAGTTCTTC
CDR3 protein: CASSQAFSGYEQFF

V gene: TRBV19
J gene: TRBJ1-5
clone size: once
D gene: .
CDR3 DNA: TGTGCCAGTAGTATCTGGGGCGGTCAGCCCCAGCATTTT
CDR3 protein: CASSIWGGQPQHF

V gene: TRBV7-7
J gene: TRBJ2-1
clone size: .
D gene: .
CDR3 DNA: TGTGCCAGCAGCTTAGGAGTGGGATTACCCTACAATGAGCAGTTCTTC
CDR3 protein: CASSLGVGLPYNEQFF

V gene: TRBV6-2/TRBV6-3
J gene: TRBJ1-2
clone size: .
D gene: .
CDR3 DNA: TGTGCCAGCAGTTACTCCGGGACCAGGGATGGCTACACCTTC
CDR3 protein: CASSYSGTRDGYTF

V gene: TRBV27
J gene: TRBJ2-7
clone size: .
D gene: .
CDR3 DNA: TGTGCCAGCAGTTTCGCCTACGAGCAGTACTTC
CDR3 protein: CASSFAYEQYF